This T cell receptor beta chain was sequenced in a study of tumor-infiltrating lymphocytes in primary liver carcinoma. Priming with a constant-region primer yielded TCR beta cDNA from about 500 ng total RNA. Investigators got TCR beta libraries out of three nested multiplex PCR rounds, done with slightly modified ARM-PCR. Each CDR3 protein is one row after TCRdb ran MiXCR on the multiplex PCR reads. Here the sample spans 310,000 or so distinct CDR3 sequences, more than 55% being singletons. Whole-study results and caveats: Compared with blood, tumor repertoires held significantly more in their top 250 clones. Between tumor regions, pairs overlapped more than tumor-adjacent and tumor-blood pairs did.

In the case of this clonotype: Its antigen is unidentified.

In addition to blood RNA drawn from unsorted whole blood, germline DNA was extracted. The sample consisted of peripheral blood. The receptor's source is a woman aged 30 to 39 with primary liver carcinoma and hepatitis B virus infection.

The CDR3 protein is CASSQDPGFNQPQHF. DNA for the CDR3: TGCGCCAGCAGCCAAGATCCAGGGTTCAATCAGCCCCAGCATTTT. The chain couples TRBV4-1 to TRBJ1-5, with D possibly TRBD1 on 5 matching bases. This CDR3 has 15 residues. Looked up from germline, CDR1 is MGHRA and CDR2 is YSYEKL. Trimming removed 0 bases from V and 3 bases from J, with 9 bases in between.